Listed here are 17 T cell receptor beta chains from one sample, sequenced in a study of blood T cell repertoires in COVID-19. Repertoires were generated with immunoSEQ multiplex PCR, while TCRdb's copy carries only in-frame clones and drops some. The table has roughly 83,000 clones, about 87% seen once; the top ten hold roughly 8%. Sequencing was performed on peripheral blood. These receptors all stem from a man older than 75 with active or convalescent COVID-19.

V and J are TRBV25-1 and TRBJ2-1; the D gene is possibly TRBD2 (5 bases). The V gene's germline CDR1 is MGHDK and CDR2 SYGVNS. The CDR3 extends over 16 amino acids. V was pared by 0 bases and J by 0 bases, with 9 bases between. CDR3 sequence: CASSEYLGSSYNEQFF. As DNA, the CDR3 is TGTGCCAGCAGTGAATATTTGGGGAGCTCCTACAATGAGCAGTTCTTC.

The rearrangement links TRBV18 to TRBJ2-7; 8 positions match TRBD2. The CDR3 contains 14 residues. With 3 bases clipped from V and 6 bases from J, the junction kept 7 bases outside the gene matches. From germline, CDR1 is KGHSH and CDR2 LQKENI. CDR3 DNA sequence: TGTGCCAGCTCACCGCGCGCGGGAGGAGGCGAGCAGTACGTC. This translates into CASSPRAGGGEQYV.

The table lists this clone with a count of one. The chain is built from TRBV5-6 and TRBJ1-3; D is undetermined. Germline V gene data show CDR1 as SGHDT and CDR2 as YYEEEE. Deletions cut 0 bases from V and 3 bases from J, with 7 bases between. The CDR3 sequence is 14 residues long. CDR3 in DNA: TGTGCCAGCAGCTTGGGCGGGGATGGAAACACCATATATTTT. It codes for CASSLGGDGNTIYF.

This sequence joins TRBV6-5 and TRBJ2-2, with a tentative D call TRBD1 (5 bases). V shed 7 bases and J shed 4 bases, with 13 bases lying between them. There are 14 residues in the CDR3. CDR1 is MNHEY, CDR2 SVGAGI, per germline. CDR3 residues: CASIRPGRTGELFF. As DNA, the CDR3 is TGTGCCAGCATCAGGCCAGGGCGCACCGGGGAGCTGTTTTTT.

The DNA of the CDR3 is TGTGCCAGCAGCTTGGGGCGGAACACCGGGGAGCTGTTTTTT. Protein sequence: CASSLGRNTGELFF. The chain has TRBV11-2 and TRBJ2-2; the D gene is possibly TRBD1 (5 bases). Germline CDR1 reads SGHAT; CDR2 reads FQNNGV. This CDR3 comprises 14 residues. V was pared by 3 bases and J by 1 base, with 6 bases between.

This clone was recorded a few times. The CDR3 DNA is TGCAGTGCTCCCCCGCCGCAGAAAGCTTTCTTT. Translated: CSAPPPQKAFF. V gene TRBV20-1 combines with J gene TRBJ1-1; D is uncertain. Germline values: CDR1 DFQATT, CDR2 SNEGSKA (reference sequence). The V end was cut by 5 bases, the J end by 9 bases, with 13 bases between. The CDR3 consists of 11 residues.

This rearrangement joins TRBV3-1 (or the pseudogene TRBV3-2) to TRBJ1-4; D uncertain. V was shortened by 1 base and J by 4 bases, with 4 bases between the two germline ends. CDR1 is LGHDT, CDR2 YNNKEL, per germline (reference sequence). This CDR3 has 13 amino acids. CDR3 amino acids: CASSQGHNEKLFF. The DNA of the CDR3 is TGTGCCAGCAGCCAAGGGCATAATGAAAAACTGTTTTTT.

The gene calls are TRBV11-2 and TRBJ1-1; TRBD1 aligns across 7 bases. The trim removed 6 bases at V and 6 bases at J, leaving 7 bases unmatched. This CDR3 is built from 13 residues. Germline assignment: CDR1 SGHAT and CDR2 FQNNGV. The CDR3 region is CASRETGVPEAFF. The CDR3 DNA follows: TGTGCCAGCAGAGAAACAGGGGTCCCTGAAGCTTTCTTT.

The chain links TRBV2 to TRBJ1-1; unclear D gene. The CDR3 covers 15 residues. Trimming removed 7 bases at V and 0 bases at J, with 15 bases between. The germline V gene encodes CDR1 SNHLY and CDR2 FYNNEI. The CDR3 DNA reads TGTGCCAGCAAACGGGAAGAGGGCTTGAACACTGAAGCTTTCTTT. Amino acids: CASKREEGLNTEAFF.

This clone was observed once. The rearrangement uses TRBV30 and TRBJ2-3, with D perhaps matching TRBD1 (6 bases). The germline gives CDR1 GTSNPN, CDR2 SVGIG (reference sequence). Trimming removed 0 bases at V and 4 bases at J, with 14 bases between. This CDR3 comprises 15 residues. CDR3 loop: CAWSVLSRGADTQYF. The CDR3 nucleotides are TGTGCCTGGAGTGTATTGTCCAGGGGCGCAGATACGCAGTATTTT. The full variable domain, completed using reference TRBV30 and TRBJ2-3, is SQTIHQWPATLVQPVGSPLSLECTVEGTSNPNLYWYRQAAGRGLQLLFYSVGIGQISSEVPQNLSASRPQDRQFILSSKKLLLSDSGFYLCAWSVLSRGADTQYFGPGTRLTVL.

This chain connects TRBV12-3 or TRBV12-4 to TRBJ1-2; 7 nucleotides line up with TRBD1. V was pared by 6 bases and J by 8 bases, with 6 bases of the junction left unmatched. The CDR3 length is 12 residues. DNA for the CDR3: TGTGCCAGCAGCCTGACAGGGAGGGGCTACACCTTC. Translating it yields CASSLTGRGYTF.

The chain employs TRBV4-1 and TRBJ1-4; 7 bases are shared with TRBD1. V shed 2 bases and J 5 bases; nucleotides not matched to a gene: 8. The CDR3 is made up of 16 amino acids. In germline, CDR1 is MGHRA, CDR2 YSYEKL. This chain's CDR3 is CASSQHPGTENEKLFF. The CDR3 coding sequence is TGCGCCAGCAGCCAACACCCCGGGACAGAGAATGAAAAACTGTTTTTT.

V usage is TRBV30 and J usage is TRBJ1-5; the D gene is possibly TRBD1 (5 bases). The ends were cut back, 3 bases at V and 0 bases at J, with 12 bases in the middle. The CDR3 sequence is 15 residues long. Germline V gene lookup returns CDR1 GTSNPN and CDR2 SVGIG (reference sequence). The CDR3 sequence is CAWSDSPYSNQPQHF. The CDR3 DNA reads as TGTGCCTGGAGCGACAGCCCGTATAGCAATCAGCCCCAGCATTTT.

The chain is built from TRBV3-1 (or the pseudogene TRBV3-2) and TRBJ2-3; 7 positions agree with TRBD1. V gave up 2 bases and J gave up 2 bases; unmatched junction bases: 7. The CDR3 is made up of 16 amino acids. Germline CDR1 LGHDT, CDR2 YNNKEL (reference sequence). The CDR3 sequence: CASSQTRTGPTDTQYF. In nucleotides, the CDR3 is TGTGCCAGCAGCCAAACCCGGACAGGACCCACAGATACGCAGTATTTT.

The chain uses TRBV5-1 and TRBJ1-2; D is unresolved. CDR3 size: 12 residues. Germline V lookup: CDR1 SGHRS, CDR2 YFSETQ. Between the trimmed V and J ends, which lost 5 bases and 2 bases, there was a span of 7 bases. The CDR3 bases are TGCGCCAGCAGTTGGAGCAACTATGGCTACACCTTC. Protein sequence: CASSWSNYGYTF.

The rearrangement joins TRBV29-1 to TRBJ1-2; D is undetermined. Germline values: CDR1 SQVTM, CDR2 ANQGSEA. V gave up 0 bases and J gave up 10 bases, with 12 bases separating them. CDR3 length: 12 residues. CDR3 nucleotides: TGCAGCGTTGAAGAGAACAGATTTCACTACACCTTC. Translation: CSVEENRFHYTF.

This rearrangement joins TRBV11-2 to TRBJ2-5; perhaps TRBD1 as D (5 bases). CDR1 is SGHAT, CDR2 FQNNGV, per germline. This CDR3 contains 13 residues. V was pared by 4 bases and J by 4 bases, with 10 bases between. CDR3 bases: TGTGCCAGCAGCTCCTACAGGAGAGAGACCCAGTACTTC. It specifies CASSSYRRETQYF.